This T cell receptor (beta chain) was recorded in a study of response to subunit inactivated influenza vaccine. The study's findings and limits: It was the authors' suggestion that each seasonal influenza vaccination recruits few new T cells.

In regard to this clonotype: The antigen is unknown.

TCRdb itself ran the RT-PCR reads through MiXCR, one entry per CDR3 protein. The sample yields about 240,000 distinct CDR3 sequences, over 9% seen once. The V end lost 1 base, the J end lost 4 bases, and 17 bases lay between the germline ends. The germline CDR1 and CDR2 sequences are SGHKS and YYEKEE (reference sequence). The CDR3 runs 16 residues. This chain joins TRBV5-5 and TRBJ2-5; D is possibly TRBD1 (6 bases). Specimen: non-naive T cells sorted from PBMCs, collected 14 to 15 days before vaccination. The sequence was collected from a man aged 50 or older who received an inactivated influenza vaccine. CDR3 nucleotide sequence: TGTGCCAGCAGCTTGCCCCCGTCAGGGGCGGGAGAGACCCAGTACTTC. It codes for CASSLPPSGAGETQYF. Combining the CDR3 with reference TRBV5-5 and TRBJ2-5 gives the whole variable domain DAGVTQSPTHLIKTRGQQVTLRCSPISGHKSVSWYQQVLGQGPQFIFQYYEKEERGRGNFPDRFSARQFPNYSSELNVNALLLGDSALYLCASSLPPSGAGETQYFGPGTRLLVL.